The 18 T cell receptor beta chains given below trace back to one sample, sequenced in a study of EBV T-cell therapy then PD-1 blockade in nasopharyngeal carcinoma. Measured with immunoSEQ multiplex PCR; TCRdb has only the in-frame clones, and not every one. The repertoire has 15,000 to 20,000 clones, 75% to 90% of them found once; the top ten carry approximately 29%. These receptors are not linked to any known antigen. The treatment was: AdE1-LMPpoly-expanded autologous EBV-specific T-cell therapy followed by anti-PD-1 nivolumab. This sample comprised CD8+ T cells from blood, obtained at day 0 from a patient whose treatment included autologous EBV-specific T cells and nivolumab. Receptors originate from a man aged 35 to 55 with nasopharyngeal carcinoma.

This clone was counted only a few times. The V gene is TRBV4-3, the J gene TRBJ1-1; D is possibly TRBD1 (5 bases). Germline values: CDR1 LGHNA, CDR2 YSLEER. The V end lost 2 bases, the J end lost 6 bases, and 10 bases lay between the germline ends. CDR3 length equals 13 residues. The CDR3 reads CASSQFQGSEAFF. The CDR3 bases are TGCGCCAGCAGCCAATTCCAGGGTTCTGAAGCTTTCTTT.

This chain links TRBV7-9 with TRBJ2-7; 9 bases are shared with TRBD1. CDR1 SEHNR and CDR2 FQNEAQ come from the germline V gene (reference sequence). This CDR3 is built from 14 residues. V lost 0 bases, J lost 3 bases, and 0 bases stayed unmatched. The CDR3 nucleotides read TGTGCCAGCAGCTTAGCGGGACAGGGCTACGAGCAGTACTTC. Amino acid sequence: CASSLAGQGYEQYF. The whole variable domain, remainder taken from reference TRBV7-9 and TRBJ2-7, is DTGVSQNPRHKITKRGQNVTFRCDPISEHNRLYWYRQTLGQGPEFLTYFQNEAQLEKSRLLSDRFSAERPKGSFSTLEIQRTEQGDSAMYLCASSLAGQGYEQYFGPGTRLTVT.

The rearrangement links TRBV27 to TRBJ2-5, with 8 nucleotides matching TRBD2. J lost 7 bases, V lost 6 bases, and 7 bases had no gene match. The CDR3 consists of 13 residues. Germline CDR1 reads MNHEY; CDR2 reads SMNVEV (reference sequence). CDR3 bases: TGTGCCAGCAGGCCGGGACTAGGGGGGACCCAGTACTTC. Translation: CASRPGLGGTQYF.

The V and J genes are TRBV18 and TRBJ2-7; D gene uncertain. Deletions cut 2 bases from V and 3 bases from J, with 8 bases between. CDR1 and CDR2 from the germline V gene are KGHSH and LQKENI. CDR3 length: 13 amino acids. The CDR3 sequence is CASSPIGGYEQYF. CDR3 in DNA: TGTGCCAGCTCACCAATCGGCGGCTACGAGCAGTACTTC.

J is TRBJ1-2 and V is TRBV19; D remains ambiguous. Germline V gene sequence: CDR1 LNHDA, CDR2 SQIVND (reference sequence). This CDR3 is 15 amino acids long. Trimming cost V 2 bases and J 2 bases, with 12 bases left between them. Here the CDR3 reads CASSIWAGKNYGYTF. Here the CDR3 DNA reads TGTGCCAGTAGTATATGGGCGGGGAAGAACTATGGCTACACCTTC.

V gene TRBV6-5 combines with J gene TRBJ2-5; D is unresolved. Germline CDR1 reads MNHEY; CDR2 reads SVGAGI. The CDR3 is 12 amino acids. V lost 0 bases, J lost 4 bases, and 3 bases lay in between. The CDR3 DNA reads TGTGCCAGCAGTTACTCGGGAGAGACCCAGTACTTC. Residues: CASSYSGETQYF.

The chain recombines TRBV7-2 with TRBJ1-1, with a weak D call TRBD1 (5 bases). From germline, CDR1 is SGHTA and CDR2 FQGNSA. Trimming left V 6 bases short and J 11 bases short, with 19 bases between. This CDR3 contains 13 residues. This chain's CDR3 is CASRTPEGVGAFF. CDR3 DNA: TGTGCCAGCAGGACGCCTGAAGGGGTGGGTGCTTTCTTT.

The chain uses TRBV29-1 and TRBJ2-7, with D possibly TRBD2 on 6 matching bases. The CDR3 is 14 amino acids. Looked up from germline, CDR1 is SQVTM and CDR2 is ANQGSEA. Trimming pared 1 base from V and 6 bases from J, leaving 16 bases between. CDR3 residues: CSVEGGKGRFEQYF. In DNA, the CDR3 is TGCAGCGTTGAAGGCGGGAAGGGGCGATTCGAGCAGTACTTC.

The V and J genes are TRBV7-6 and TRBJ2-7, with D maybe TRBD1 (7 bases). Looked up from germline, CDR1 is SGHVS and CDR2 is FNYEAQ. Trimming removed 5 bases at V and 4 bases at J, with 15 bases between. CDR3 size: 14 residues. Written as DNA, the CDR3 is TGTGCCAGCAGCGAATTACAGGGGAGGTACGAGCAGTACTTC. The encoded protein is CASSELQGRYEQYF.

The chain recombines TRBV5-1 with TRBJ1-2, with unresolved D. Trimming removed 3 bases at V and 1 base at J, with 16 bases between. The CDR3 loop spans 16 amino acids. The germline V gene encodes CDR1 SGHRS and CDR2 YFSETQ. The CDR3 DNA reads TGCGCCAGCAGCTACAGCTCCTCGGGGTTTAACTATGGCTACACCTTC. Translation gives CASSYSSSGFNYGYTF. The variable domain in full, with the rest retrieved from reference TRBV5-1 and TRBJ1-2, is KAGVTQTPRYLIKTRGQQVTLSCSPISGHRSVSWYQQTPGQGLQFLFEYFSETQRNKGNFPGRFSGRQFSNSRSEMNVSTLELGDSALYLCASSYSSSGFNYGYTFGSGTRLTVV.

The chain recombines TRBV7-3 with TRBJ2-3; D is perhaps TRBD2 (6 bases). Trimming took 1 base from V and 4 from J, leaving 12 bases between them. The CDR3 is 15 residues long. Germline CDR1 and CDR2: SGHTA and FQGTGA. This CDR3 is CASSLMAGGADTQYF. DNA of the CDR3: TGTGCCAGCAGCTTAATGGCCGGAGGGGCAGATACGCAGTATTTT.

The chain is built from TRBV2 and TRBJ1-4; D ambiguous. The CDR3 consists of 15 residues. Germline V gives CDR1 SNHLY, CDR2 FYNNEI. The V end was cut by 2 bases, the J end by 2 bases, with 9 bases between. The CDR3 loop is CASSEKFLTNEKLFF. Here the CDR3 DNA reads TGTGCCAGCAGTGAAAAGTTTCTGACTAATGAAAAACTGTTTTTT.

The V and J genes are TRBV6-6 and TRBJ2-2; tentative D call: TRBD2 (6 bases). In germline, CDR1 is MNHNY, CDR2 SVGAGI (reference sequence). This CDR3 has 14 amino acids. The V gene lost 7 bases and the J gene lost 2 bases, with 11 bases spanning the gap. In DNA, the CDR3 is TGTGCCAGCATCTGGGGGGTAAACACCGGGGAGCTGTTTTTT. Translating gives CASIWGVNTGELFF.

The chain employs TRBV4-2 and TRBJ2-6; TRBD1 aligns across 7 bases. Looked up from germline, CDR1 is LGHNA and CDR2 is YNFKEQ. The CDR3 has 16 residues. The V gene end was trimmed by 3 bases and the J gene end by 4 bases; junction bases not matched to a gene: 6. The CDR3 DNA is TGTGCCAGCAGCCAGGAAACAGGGGTAGGGGCCAACGTCCTGACTTTC. This gives the protein CASSQETGVGANVLTF.

This chain uses TRBV27 with TRBJ1-4; maybe TRBD1 (5 bases). V was pared by 5 bases and J by 0 bases, with 7 bases between. The CDR3 sequence is 14 residues long. Germline V CDR1 and CDR2: MNHEY, SMNVEV (reference sequence). This chain's CDR3 is CASSPGATNEKLFF. CDR3 in DNA: TGTGCCAGCAGTCCGGGGGCAACTAATGAAAAACTGTTTTTT.

The count of this clone is one. The chain is built from TRBV27 and TRBJ1-2, with 9 bases aligning to TRBD1. CDR3 length: 14 residues. CDR1 is MNHEY, CDR2 SMNVEV, per germline (reference sequence). V shed 6 bases, J shed 8 bases, and the junction held 10 bases outside the gene matches. CDR3 amino acids: CASSGTGTMKGYTF. CDR3 coding DNA: TGTGCCAGCAGCGGGACAGGGACTATGAAAGGCTACACCTTC.

The chain uses TRBV7-9 and TRBJ1-2, with a tentative D call TRBD1 (5 bases). The V gene's germline CDR1 is SEHNR and CDR2 FQNEAQ (reference sequence). V was cut by 5 bases and J by 2 bases, with 21 bases left in between. CDR3 size: 17 residues. For the CDR3, the DNA is TGTGCCAGCAGCCTTCCGGGAGAGGGGTTTGTGAACTATGGCTACACCTTC. This gives the protein CASSLPGEGFVNYGYTF.

This chain connects TRBV5-4 to TRBJ2-7; D is possibly TRBD1 or TRBD2 (5 bases each). Germline-derived CDR1 and CDR2 are SGHNT and YYREEE (reference sequence). The V gene lost 3 bases and the J gene lost 0 bases, with 7 bases spanning the gap. This CDR3 contains 13 residues. CDR3 bases: TGTGCCAGCAGCTCAGGGAGCTCCTACGAGCAGTACTTC. Amino acids: CASSSGSSYEQYF.